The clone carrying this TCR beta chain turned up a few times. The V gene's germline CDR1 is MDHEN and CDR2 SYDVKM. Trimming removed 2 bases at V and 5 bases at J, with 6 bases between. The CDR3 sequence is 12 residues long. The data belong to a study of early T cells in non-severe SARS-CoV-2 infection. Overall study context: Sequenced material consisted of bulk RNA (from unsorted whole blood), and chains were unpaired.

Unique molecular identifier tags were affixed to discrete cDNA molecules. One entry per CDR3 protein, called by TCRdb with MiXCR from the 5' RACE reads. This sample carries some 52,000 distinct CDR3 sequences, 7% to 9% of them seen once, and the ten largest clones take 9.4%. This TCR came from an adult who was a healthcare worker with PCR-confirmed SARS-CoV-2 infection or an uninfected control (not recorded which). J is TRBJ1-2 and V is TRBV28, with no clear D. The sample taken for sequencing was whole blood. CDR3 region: CASSLNGYGYTF. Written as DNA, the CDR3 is TGTGCCAGCAGTTTAAACGGATATGGCTACACCTTC.